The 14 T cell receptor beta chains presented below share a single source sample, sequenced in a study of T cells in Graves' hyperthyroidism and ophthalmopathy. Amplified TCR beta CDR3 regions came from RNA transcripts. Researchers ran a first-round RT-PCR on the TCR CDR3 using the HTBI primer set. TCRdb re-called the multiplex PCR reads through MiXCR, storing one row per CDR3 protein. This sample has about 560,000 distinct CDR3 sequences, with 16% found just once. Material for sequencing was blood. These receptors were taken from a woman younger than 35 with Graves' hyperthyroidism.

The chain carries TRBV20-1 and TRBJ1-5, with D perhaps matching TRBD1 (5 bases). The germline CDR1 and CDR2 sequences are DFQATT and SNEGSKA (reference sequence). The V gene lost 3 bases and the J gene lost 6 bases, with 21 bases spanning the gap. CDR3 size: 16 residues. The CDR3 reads CSASMVAGLTGQPQHF. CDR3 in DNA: TGCAGTGCTAGTATGGTGGCAGGGTTAACGGGTCAGCCCCAGCATTTT.

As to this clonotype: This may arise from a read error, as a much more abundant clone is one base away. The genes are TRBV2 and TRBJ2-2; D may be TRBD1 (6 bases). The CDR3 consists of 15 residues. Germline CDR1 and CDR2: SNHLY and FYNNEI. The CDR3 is CASSKNRVGFGERFF. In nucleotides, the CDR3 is TGTGCCAGCAGCAAAAACAGGGTCGGATTCGGGGAGCGGTTTTTT.

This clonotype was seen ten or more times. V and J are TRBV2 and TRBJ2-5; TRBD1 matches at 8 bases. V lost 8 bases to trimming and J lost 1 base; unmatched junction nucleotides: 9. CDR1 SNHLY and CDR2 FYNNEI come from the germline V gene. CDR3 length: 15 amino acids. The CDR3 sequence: CASLESTGAQETQYF. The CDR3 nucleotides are TGTGCCAGCCTAGAGTCGACAGGGGCCCAAGAGACCCAGTACTTC.

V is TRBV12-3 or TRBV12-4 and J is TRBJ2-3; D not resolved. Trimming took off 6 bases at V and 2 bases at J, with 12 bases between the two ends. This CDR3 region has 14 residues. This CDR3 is CASSQTGATDTQYF. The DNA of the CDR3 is TGTGCCAGCAGCCAGACTGGAGCCACAGATACGCAGTATTTT.

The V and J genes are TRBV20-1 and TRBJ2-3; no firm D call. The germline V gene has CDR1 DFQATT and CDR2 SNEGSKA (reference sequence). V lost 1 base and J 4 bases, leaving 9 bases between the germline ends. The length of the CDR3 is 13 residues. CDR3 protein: CSARVSGSDTQYF. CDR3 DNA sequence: TGCAGTGCTAGAGTCTCGGGCTCAGATACGCAGTATTTT.

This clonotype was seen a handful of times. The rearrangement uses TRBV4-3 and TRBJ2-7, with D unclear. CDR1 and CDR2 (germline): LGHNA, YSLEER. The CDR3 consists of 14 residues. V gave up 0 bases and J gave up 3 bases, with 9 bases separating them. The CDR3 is CASSQEFSNYEQYF. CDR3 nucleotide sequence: TGCGCCAGCAGCCAAGAGTTCAGCAACTACGAGCAGTACTTC.

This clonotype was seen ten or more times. The CDR3 loop is CASSPDPSSSEQYF. The CDR3 nucleotides are TGCGCCAGCAGCCCGGACCCATCCTCCAGCGAGCAGTACTTC. The chain couples TRBV5-1 to TRBJ2-7; no clear D gene. Germline V gene data show CDR1 as SGHRS and CDR2 as YFSETQ. V was clipped by 4 bases and J by 6 bases, with 17 bases between them. The CDR3 runs 14 residues.

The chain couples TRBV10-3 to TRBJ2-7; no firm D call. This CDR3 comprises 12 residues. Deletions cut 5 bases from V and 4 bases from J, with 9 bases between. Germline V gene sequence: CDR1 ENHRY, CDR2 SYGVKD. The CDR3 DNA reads TGTGCCATCAGTCAACGGAGTTACGAGCAGTACTTC. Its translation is CAISQRSYEQYF.

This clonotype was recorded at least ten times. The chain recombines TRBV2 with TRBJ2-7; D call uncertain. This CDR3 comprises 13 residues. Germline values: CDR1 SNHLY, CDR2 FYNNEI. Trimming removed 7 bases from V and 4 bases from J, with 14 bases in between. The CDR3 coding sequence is TGTGCCAGCAACCCTAGTTTTGGGTACGAGCAGTACTTC. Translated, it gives CASNPSFGYEQYF.

In DNA, the CDR3 is TGTGCCAGCAGCTTGATGCTAGGCGAGCAGTACTTC. This translates into CASSLMLGEQYF. The J gene is TRBJ2-7, the V gene TRBV5-4; no firm D call. V lost 1 base and J 6 bases, leaving 8 bases between the germline ends. The CDR3 spans 12 residues. The germline V gene encodes CDR1 SGHNT and CDR2 YYREEE (reference sequence).

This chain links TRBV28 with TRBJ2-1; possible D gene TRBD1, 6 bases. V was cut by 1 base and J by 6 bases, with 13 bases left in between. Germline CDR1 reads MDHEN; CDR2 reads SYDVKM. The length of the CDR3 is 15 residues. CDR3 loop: CASSLFTLRGNEQFF. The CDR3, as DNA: TGTGCCAGCAGTTTATTTACCCTCAGGGGCAATGAGCAGTTCTTC.

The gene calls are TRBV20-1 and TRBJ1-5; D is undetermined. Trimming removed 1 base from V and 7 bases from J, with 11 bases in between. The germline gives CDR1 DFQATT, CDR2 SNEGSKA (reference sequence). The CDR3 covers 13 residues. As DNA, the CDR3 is TGCAGTGCTAGAGTCCCGGGCCGCCAGCCCCAGCATTTT. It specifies CSARVPGRQPQHF.

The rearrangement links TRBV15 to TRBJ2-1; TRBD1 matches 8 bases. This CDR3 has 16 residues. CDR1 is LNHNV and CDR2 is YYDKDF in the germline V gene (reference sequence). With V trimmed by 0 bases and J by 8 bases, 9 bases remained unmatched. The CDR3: CATSRDVNRGRDEQFF. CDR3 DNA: TGTGCCACCAGCAGAGATGTCAACAGGGGGAGAGATGAGCAGTTCTTC.

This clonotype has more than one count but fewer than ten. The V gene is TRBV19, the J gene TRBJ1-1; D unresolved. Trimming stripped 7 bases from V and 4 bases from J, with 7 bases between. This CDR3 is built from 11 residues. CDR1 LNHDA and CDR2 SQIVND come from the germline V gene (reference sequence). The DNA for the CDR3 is TGTGCCAGTACTTATGGCACTGAAGCTTTCTTT. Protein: CASTYGTEAFF.